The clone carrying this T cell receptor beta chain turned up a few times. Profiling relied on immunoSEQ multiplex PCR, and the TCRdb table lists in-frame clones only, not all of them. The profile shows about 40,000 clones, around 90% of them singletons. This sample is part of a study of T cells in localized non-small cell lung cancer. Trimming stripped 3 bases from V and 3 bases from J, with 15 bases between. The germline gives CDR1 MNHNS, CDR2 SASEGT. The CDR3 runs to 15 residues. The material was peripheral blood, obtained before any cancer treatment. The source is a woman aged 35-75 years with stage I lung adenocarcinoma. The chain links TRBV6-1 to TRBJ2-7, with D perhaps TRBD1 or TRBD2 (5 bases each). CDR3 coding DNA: TGTGCCAGCAGTGATCTTCGTTCAGGGAGCTACGAGCAGTACTTC. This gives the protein CASSDLRSGSYEQYF.